This is a list of T cell receptor beta chains from one sample in a study of T cell responses to AZD1222 COVID-19 vaccine. The repertoire was sequenced with immunoSEQ multiplex PCR; TCRdb's copy has only in-frame clones and lacks some. The table includes about 140,000 clones, 70% to 90% detected once. The input for sequencing was peripheral blood, taken on day 0 of AZD1222 vaccination. These receptors were collected from an adult in good health. Both conserved end residues are trimmed from each CDR3. D genes are given only for firm matches. Size is omitted from some rows. Given values are once, few, many or a class for expanded clones.

TRBJ2-7 TRBD2 TRBV6-1 NA ASANRGGAGEQY
TRBJ2-7 TRBD1 TRBV18 NA ASSLGQGGSEQY
TRBJ1-1 NA TRBV10-1 NA ASSVGRGPTEAF
TRBJ2-7 NA TRBV7-2 NA ASSFAALPYEQY
TRBJ1-2 TRBD1 TRBV5-4 NA ASSSGTGSLYGYT
TRBJ2-3 TRBD2 TRBV18 NA ASSPGLAGDTQY
TRBJ1-1 NA TRBV10-3 NA AISEQEDTEAF
TRBJ2-5 NA TRBV30 NA AWSGASEETQY
TRBJ1-6 TRBD1 TRBV6-5 NA ASRTGRAFNSPLH
TRBJ2-7 TRBD1 TRBV7-9 NA ASSDGQVYEQY
TRBJ1-1 NA TRBV29-1 NA SGRDTNEAF
TRBJ2-3 TRBD2 TRBV19 NA ASSVSGRASWDTQY
TRBJ2-4 TRBD2 TRBV5-1 NA ASSHGGSKNIQY
TRBJ2-2 NA TRBV7-9 NA ASSRDSSGELF
TRBJ1-5 NA TRBV15 NA ATSRESGYSNQPQH
TRBJ2-2 NA TRBV18 NA ASSPRYTNTGELF
TRBJ1-2 NA TRBV19 NA ASTAQAGAGYT
TRBJ1-5 TRBD1 TRBV5-1 NA ASSLGTGGNQPQH
TRBJ1-3 NA TRBV28 NA ASSFGTILNTIY
TRBJ1-1 NA TRBV19 NA ASSSRGENTEAF
TRBJ1-3 TRBD1 TRBV19 NA ASSIGTGVSGNTIY
TRBJ1-4 NA TRBV4-2 NA ASSQLQASEKLF
TRBJ2-7 NA TRBV12-3/TRBV12-4 NA ASSLSMGTEQY
TRBJ2-3 NA TRBV2 NA ASAGGFTDTQY
TRBJ2-6 TRBD1 TRBV19 NA ASSIQTGGSGANVLT
TRBJ2-7 NA TRBV5-4 once ASSLSSLGYEQY
TRBJ1-2 NA TRBV5-4 NA ASSRRGVDGYT
TRBJ2-1 NA TRBV10-3 NA AISESGGVGDNEQF
TRBJ1-1 NA TRBV3-1/TRBV3-2 NA ASAPTGLDTEAF
TRBJ2-1 NA TRBV7-5 NA ARSKVRLASAPSNEQF
TRBJ2-7 NA TRBV6-5 NA ASLRGSYEQY
TRBJ1-4 NA TRBV2 NA AGHRSLNEKLF
TRBJ1-2 TRBD1 TRBV4-2 NA ASSKEGDRAYYGYT
TRBJ1-5 NA TRBV7-2 once ASSVTGNQPQH
TRBJ2-1 NA TRBV10-1 NA ASSALSNEQF
TRBJ1-5 NA TRBV27 NA ASSLGSIQPQH